Described below is a single TCR beta chain sequence and its context. Its antigen is not identified. RNA was extracted with the RNeasy kit, and a quantity of about 0.45 to 1 ug was reverse transcribed using random hexamers. TCRdb recomputed calls from the immunoSEQ multiplex PCR reads with MiXCR, one row per CDR3 protein. The data hold approximately 120,000 distinct CDR3 sequences, with about 94% observed a single time. These data belong to a study of CD8 T cells in Susac syndrome. CDR3 size: 16 residues. The junction had 10 bases not matched to a gene; V was cut back by 4 bases and J by 5 bases. The germline CDR1 and CDR2 sequences are SGHRS and YFSETQ. Whole-study findings and limits: A relatively small number of individuals underwent TCR sequencing and HLA analysis.

Source material: CD4+ T cells from PBMCs. This clonotype originated in a human donor in good health. The rearrangement joins TRBV5-1 to TRBJ2-5; 11 bases fit TRBD2. The CDR3 loop is CASSLQLAGAGETQYF. The CDR3 DNA follows: TGCGCCAGCAGCCTCCAACTAGCGGGAGCGGGGGAGACCCAGTACTTC.